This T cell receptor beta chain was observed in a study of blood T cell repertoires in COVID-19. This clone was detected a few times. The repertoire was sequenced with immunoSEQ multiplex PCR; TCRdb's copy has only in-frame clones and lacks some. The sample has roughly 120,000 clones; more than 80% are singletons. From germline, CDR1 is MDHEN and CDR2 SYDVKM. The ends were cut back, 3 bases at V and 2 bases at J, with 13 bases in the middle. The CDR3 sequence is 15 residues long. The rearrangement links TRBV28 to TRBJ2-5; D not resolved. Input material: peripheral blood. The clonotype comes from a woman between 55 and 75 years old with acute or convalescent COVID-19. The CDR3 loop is CASSFYLERQETQYF. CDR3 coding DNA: TGTGCCAGCAGTTTCTATCTCGAACGGCAAGAGACCCAGTACTTC.